The rows below give T cell receptor beta chains drawn from one sample of a study of blood T cell repertoires in COVID-19. Data came from immunoSEQ multiplex PCR; TCRdb stores just in-frame clones and leaves some out. Of some 59,000 clones listed, about 80% are singletons. The sample taken for sequencing was peripheral blood. These receptors were collected from a young man with COVID-19, enrolled during active disease. Both conserved end residues are part of each CDR3. Each record gives: V gene, D gene, clone size, J gene, CDR3 DNA, CDR3 protein. A D gene is named only where the DNA matches it firmly. A row's size may be missing; if present it is once, few, many or a size class.

TRBV6-5,TRBD1,-,TRBJ1-3,TGTGCCAGCTGGACAGGGAGCTCTGGAAACACCATATATTTT,CASWTGSSGNTIYF
TRBV6-1,-,few,TRBJ1-5,TGTGCCAGCAGTGAAGTCCCCGTGAGGGCGTCCCAGCATTTT,CASSEVPVRASQHF
TRBV20-1,-,-,TRBJ1-1,TGCAGTGCTAGTGTGGGGCAGAACACTGAAGCTTTCTTT,CSASVGQNTEAFF
TRBV5-5,-,-,TRBJ2-3,TGTGCCAGCAGCCCCCCCACTAGAACCAGCACAGATACGCAGTATTTT,CASSPPTRTSTDTQYF
TRBV18,TRBD1,-,TRBJ1-1,TGTGCCAGCTCACTAAAAAACACACCGGGACAGGGGAACACTGAAGCTTTCTTT,CASSLKNTPGQGNTEAFF
TRBV19,TRBD2,-,TRBJ2-1,TGTGCCAGTAGCCTTAGCGGGAGTCTATACAATGAGCAGTTCTTC,CASSLSGSLYNEQFF
TRBV18,-,-,TRBJ2-3,TGTGCCAGCTCACCACCGGCGGGCAGCACAGATACGCAGTATTTT,CASSPPAGSTDTQYF
TRBV7-9,TRBD2,-,TRBJ2-2,TGTGCCAGCAGTCCAAGGACTAGCGGGAGGGGCAACACCGGGGAGCTGTTTTTT,CASSPRTSGRGNTGELFF
TRBV2,TRBD1,-,TRBJ1-2,TGTGCCAGCAGTGAAGCGCAAAGGGGGCGCTATGGCTACACCTTC,CASSEAQRGRYGYTF
TRBV29-1,-,medium-sized,TRBJ1-1,TGCAGCGTTGAGCCACCGGGACTGCCTTCGAACACTGAAGCTTTCTTT,CSVEPPGLPSNTEAFF
TRBV7-9,-,-,TRBJ2-1,TGTGCCAGCAGCTTAGTGGGGGGGCGATTCGACAATGAGCAGTTCTTC,CASSLVGGRFDNEQFF
TRBV27,TRBD1,-,TRBJ1-6,TGTGCCAGCAGAGGACAGGGAAGTTCACCCCTCCACTTT,CASRGQGSSPLHF
TRBV24-1,TRBD2,-,TRBJ2-7,TGTGCCACCAGTGACCCCGGGAGGCCCGCCTACGAGCAGTACTTC,CATSDPGRPAYEQYF
TRBV2,-,-,TRBJ2-7,TGTGCCAGCCGCGGCGGGTCCTACGAGCAGTACTTC,CASRGGSYEQYF
TRBV6-2/TRBV6-3,TRBD2,-,TRBJ2-1,TGTGCCAGCAGTGATTCAGGGACTAGCGCTTCCTATGAGCAGTTCTTC,CASSDSGTSASYEQFF
TRBV4-1,TRBD1,-,TRBJ2-3,TGCGCCAGCAGCGAAAAGGGACAGGCTGGCACAGATACGCAGTATTTT,CASSEKGQAGTDTQYF
TRBV3-1/TRBV3-2,TRBD2,-,TRBJ2-2,TGTGCCAGCAAGGCCCGACTAGCGGGGGGCACCGGGGAGCTGTTTTTT,CASKARLAGGTGELFF
TRBV6-1,-,once,TRBJ1-2,TGTGCCAGCAGTGAATTTATTGGCCAGACTTATGGCTACACCTTC,CASSEFIGQTYGYTF
TRBV18,-,-,TRBJ2-3,TGTGCCAGCTCACCCCCTGCGGGCACAGATACGCAGTATTTT,CASSPPAGTDTQYF
TRBV7-9,TRBD1,medium-sized,TRBJ2-7,TGTGCCAGCAGCCTAGGGACAGGGTTTATCAACGAGCAGTACTTC,CASSLGTGFINEQYF
TRBV2,-,-,TRBJ2-2,TGTGCCAGCAGTTCCGGACAGACCACCGGGGAGCTGTTTTTT,CASSSGQTTGELFF
TRBV2,-,-,TRBJ2-5,TGTGCCAGCATCGGGCAGGGTTTAGAGACCCAGTACTTC,CASIGQGLETQYF
TRBV30,TRBD2,-,TRBJ2-1,TGTGCCTACTTAGCGGGAAACTCCTACAATGAGCAGTTCTTC,CAYLAGNSYNEQFF
TRBV7-9,-,-,TRBJ1-1,TGTGCCAGCAGCTGGCGACAGACGAGCACTGAAGCTTTCTTT,CASSWRQTSTEAFF
TRBV6-5,-,-,TRBJ2-2,TGTGCCAGCAGTTACATAAGCGGCGGGGCCGGGGAGCTGTTTTTT,CASSYISGGAGELFF
TRBV30,-,-,TRBJ1-3,TGTGCCTGGAGGGGACTTTCGGTCTCTTCTGGAAACACCATATATTTT,CAWRGLSVSSGNTIYF
TRBV18,TRBD1,-,TRBJ2-3,TGTGCCAGCTCACCTGGGACAGGGATTCCAGATACGCAGTATTTT,CASSPGTGIPDTQYF
TRBV19,-,-,TRBJ2-1,TGTGCCAGTAGTGCTGGACAGGTAGACGGGAGTGAGCAGTTCTTC,CASSAGQVDGSEQFF
TRBV6-6,-,once,TRBJ1-4,TGTGCCAGCAGGAAAGACAGTAATAATGAAAAACTGTTTTTT,CASRKDSNNEKLFF
TRBV28,-,-,TRBJ1-1,TGTGCCAGCAGTTTAGGACATTTCACTGAAGCTTTCTTT,CASSLGHFTEAFF
TRBV27,TRBD1,many,TRBJ2-7,TGTGCCAGCAGTCCCAAGGGGACAGTGCTCTCCTACGAGCAGTACTTC,CASSPKGTVLSYEQYF
TRBV7-7,TRBD1,-,TRBJ2-1,TGTGCTAGCAGCCCGGGACAGGGCTATGAGCAGTTCTTC,CASSPGQGYEQFF
TRBV28,-,-,TRBJ2-7,TGTGCCAGCAGCCCGGTGGTCTTAAACGAGCAGTACTTC,CASSPVVLNEQYF
TRBV18,TRBD1,-,TRBJ1-5,TGTGCCAGCTCAGGACAGGGGAACAATCAGCCCCAGCATTTT,CASSGQGNNQPQHF
TRBV30,-,few,TRBJ2-2,TGTGCCTGGAGTTATGGAGGTCTCGCCGGGGAGCTGTTTTTT,CAWSYGGLAGELFF
TRBV4-1,TRBD1,few,TRBJ2-1,TGCGCCAGCAGCCGCTGGGACAGGAGCTCCTACAATGAGCAGTTCTTC,CASSRWDRSSYNEQFF
TRBV6-5,TRBD1,-,TRBJ1-2,TGTGCCAGCAGTCCGGACAGGGCTACCTATGGCTACACCTTC,CASSPDRATYGYTF
TRBV30,-,-,TRBJ2-5,TGTGCCTGGAGTGTCAGGGGACAAGAGACCCAGTACTTC,CAWSVRGQETQYF
TRBV3-1/TRBV3-2,TRBD1,once,TRBJ1-2,TGTGCCAGCAGCCAAGAGGACAGGGAGATAGGCGGCTACACCTTC,CASSQEDREIGGYTF
TRBV7-8,TRBD1,-,TRBJ2-1,TGTGCCAGCAGCATCAGTCCGGGACAGGGGGCAAGAGAGCAGTTCTTC,CASSISPGQGAREQFF
TRBV28,-,-,TRBJ2-3,TGTGCCAGCAGTTTATGGGTAGCCGGCGATCACACAGATACGCAGTATTTT,CASSLWVAGDHTDTQYF
TRBV28,TRBD1,-,TRBJ1-4,TGTGCCAGCAGGGCCGGGACAGGGATTGAAAAACTGTTTTTT,CASRAGTGIEKLFF
TRBV3-1/TRBV3-2,TRBD1,-,TRBJ2-3,TGTGCCAGCAGCCACCCGGGACAGGGTACAGATACGCAGTATTTT,CASSHPGQGTDTQYF
TRBV12-3/TRBV12-4,-,-,TRBJ1-6,TGTGCCAGCAGTCCGACAGGCTGGGCCCTCCACTTT,CASSPTGWALHF
TRBV27,TRBD1,-,TRBJ2-7,TGTGCCAGCAGCCCAGGGGGTCGCACGGCCTACGAGCAGTACTTC,CASSPGGRTAYEQYF
TRBV6-2/TRBV6-3,TRBD2,-,TRBJ2-5,TGTGCCAGCAGTTACGGCGGGAGTGCCCAAGAGACCCAGTACTTC,CASSYGGSAQETQYF
TRBV7-8,TRBD1,-,TRBJ2-7,TGTGCCAGCAGCCCACACCGGACAGGCTCCTACGAGCAGTACTTC,CASSPHRTGSYEQYF
TRBV18,-,-,TRBJ1-5,TGTGCCAGCTCACCAGGCAGGGAATACAATCAGCCCCAGCATTTT,CASSPGREYNQPQHF
TRBV5-1,-,-,TRBJ1-1,TGCGCCAGCAGCTTAGGACATTTGAACACTGAAGCTTTCTTT,CASSLGHLNTEAFF
TRBV5-1,TRBD1,-,TRBJ2-3,TGCGCCAGCAGTCTAGGGGACAGGGCTCCAGATACGCAGTATTTT,CASSLGDRAPDTQYF
TRBV19,-,-,TRBJ1-5,TGTGCCAGTATGGGCAGGACAAATCAGCCCCAGCATTTT,CASMGRTNQPQHF
TRBV12-3/TRBV12-4,-,once,TRBJ2-7,TGTGCCAGCAGTTTCTCTCTCTACGAGCAGTACTTC,CASSFSLYEQYF
TRBV6-6,TRBD2,-,TRBJ2-3,TGTGCCAGCAGGAACCCTAGCGGGGGGGATACGCAGTATTTT,CASRNPSGGDTQYF